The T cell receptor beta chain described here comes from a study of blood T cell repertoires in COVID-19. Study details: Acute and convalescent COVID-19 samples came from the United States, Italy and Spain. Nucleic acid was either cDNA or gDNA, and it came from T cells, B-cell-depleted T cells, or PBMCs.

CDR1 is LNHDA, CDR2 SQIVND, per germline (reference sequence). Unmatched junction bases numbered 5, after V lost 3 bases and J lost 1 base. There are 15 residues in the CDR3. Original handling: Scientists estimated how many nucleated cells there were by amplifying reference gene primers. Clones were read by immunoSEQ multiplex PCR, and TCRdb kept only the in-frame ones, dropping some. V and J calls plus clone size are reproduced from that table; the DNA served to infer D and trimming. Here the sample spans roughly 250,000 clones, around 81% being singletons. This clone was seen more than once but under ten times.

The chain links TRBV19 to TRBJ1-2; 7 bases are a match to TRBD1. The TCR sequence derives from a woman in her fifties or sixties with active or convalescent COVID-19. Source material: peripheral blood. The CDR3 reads CASSMGDSLNYGYTF. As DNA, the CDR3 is TGTGCCAGTAGTATGGGGGACAGTCTTAACTATGGCTACACCTTC.